This entry concerns a single T cell receptor beta chain. Its specificity is not known. This entry is derived from a study of CD8 T cells in ankylosing spondylitis. Study results and caveats: In ankylosing spondylitis patients, matched synovial fluid reportedly showed significant enrichment of disease-linked clones. Past studies reported some motif variants in reactive arthritis synovial fluid and blood. Seemingly distinctive of ankylosing spondylitis blood was a TCR beta motif formed by eight highly homologous variants.

Preparation of TCR beta libraries was done by quantitative 5'-RACE with molecular barcodes. One entry per CDR3 protein results from TCRdb running MiXCR on the 5' RACE reads. The sample holds approximately 140,000 distinct CDR3 sequences, 40% to 50% seen once. Germline V gene data show CDR1 as SGHAT and CDR2 as FQDESV (reference sequence). With 6 bases removed from V and 3 bases from J, the gap between germline ends came to 27 bases. This CDR3 is built from 18 residues. This TCR came from a male donor with ankylosing spondylitis. The sequenced sample was synovial fluid, either unsorted or a sorted T cell fraction (not recorded which). The rearrangement joins TRBV11-1 to TRBJ2-7; D not certain. The CDR3 nucleotides read TGTGCCAGCAGTGGGTCCCAAACCGAGGCAGAGTATTACTACGAGCAGTACTTC. This codes for CASSGSQTEAEYYYEQYF.